These T cell receptor beta chains were read from a single sample in a study of T cells in Graves' hyperthyroidism and ophthalmopathy. TCRdb analysed the multiplex PCR reads with MiXCR anew, one entry per CDR3 protein. The data hold 140,000 or so distinct CDR3 sequences, with around 20% observed a single time. Material for sequencing was blood. Every receptor here comes from a woman aged 50 to 60 with Graves' hyperthyroidism that later progressed to Graves' ophthalmopathy. The CDR3 runs from the conserved cysteine through the conserved F or W. The D gene is left open where the match is weak. For some rows the clone size is stated as once, few or many, or as a class when expanded; others skip it.

>TRBJ2-3|many|TRBV6-2/TRBV6-3|TRBD2
CASTQRKPGLAGADTQYF
TGTGCCAGCACCCAAAGGAAGCCGGGACTAGCGGGCGCAGATACGCAGTATTTT
>TRBJ2-5|many|TRBV6-5|NA
CASSYSQTGKETQYF
TGTGCCAGCAGTTACTCACAGACGGGTAAAGAGACCCAGTACTTC
>TRBJ2-2|few|TRBV10-3|NA
CATSPGSTGELFF
TGTGCCACCTCCCCAGGGAGCACCGGGGAGCTGTTTTTT
>TRBJ2-7|NA|TRBV6-1|TRBD2
CASSDRGLAAAYEQYF
TGTGCCAGCAGTGATAGGGGTCTAGCGGCAGCCTACGAGCAGTACTTC
>TRBJ1-1|many|TRBV5-6|TRBD1
CASGYRGSRKTEAFF
TGTGCCAGCGGCTACAGGGGAAGTCGTAAGACTGAAGCTTTCTTT
>TRBJ2-5|many|TRBV27|NA
CASKVGRGGQETQYF
TGTGCCAGCAAGGTAGGAAGAGGAGGACAAGAGACCCAGTACTTC
>TRBJ1-2|many|TRBV5-6|TRBD1
CASSYSTGGDGYTF
TGTGCCAGCAGCTATAGTACAGGGGGTGATGGCTACACCTTC
>TRBJ2-1|few|TRBV20-1|TRBD1
CSARDRDRGLYNEQFF
TGCAGTGCTAGAGATCGGGACAGGGGGCTCTACAATGAGCAGTTCTTC
>TRBJ2-1|few|TRBV20-1|TRBD2
CSASRGLAGGSQQFF
TGCAGTGCTAGTCGTGGACTAGCGGGAGGATCACAGCAGTTCTTC
>TRBJ2-2|NA|TRBV6-2/TRBV6-3|TRBD2
CASSYGEGLAQTEANTGELFF
TGTGCCAGCAGTTACGGTGAGGGACTAGCGCAGACCGAAGCGAACACCGGGGAGCTGTTTTTT
>TRBJ1-2|many|TRBV5-1|NA
CASSSTVYGYTF
TGCGCCAGCAGCTCGACAGTCTATGGCTACACCTTC
>TRBJ1-6|many|TRBV28|NA
CASMSGHNSPLHF
TGTGCCAGCATGTCGGGGCATAATTCACCCCTCCACTTT
>TRBJ2-7|few|TRBV12-5|TRBD2
CASGPPATGTTSYEQYF
TGTGCTAGTGGTCCTCCTGCTACGGGGACTACCTCCTACGAGCAGTACTTC
>TRBJ2-1|many|TRBV12-3/TRBV12-4|NA
CASSLKVGAESSYNEQFF
TGTGCCAGCAGCCTTAAAGTGGGGGCGGAGAGCTCCTACAATGAGCAGTTCTTC
>TRBJ1-6|few|TRBV11-2|TRBD1
CASRDRGSPLHF
TGTGCCAGCCGGGACAGGGGTTCACCCCTCCACTTT
>TRBJ2-2|few|TRBV2|TRBD2
CASSQTSGNTGELFF
TGTGCCAGCTCTCAGACTAGCGGAAACACCGGGGAGCTGTTTTTT
>TRBJ2-2|many|TRBV11-3|NA
CASSLSGNTGELFF
TGTGCCAGCAGCTTGAGCGGCAACACCGGGGAGCTGTTTTTT
>TRBJ2-1|many|TRBV30|TRBD2
CAWNFKGLAGPPGVNEQFF
TGTGCCTGGAATTTTAAAGGGCTAGCGGGGCCCCCTGGGGTTAATGAGCAGTTCTTC